What follows are 12 T cell receptor beta chains derived from one specimen sequenced in a study of Graves' ophthalmopathy and Graves' hyperthyroidism (dated by TCRdb to 2017 to 2018). Sequencing used an Illumina HiSeq 2000. For repertoire sequencing, the TCR beta CDR3 regions were amplified from RNA transcripts. HTBI primers and the Qiagen OneStep RT-PCR kit were used in a first-round RT-PCR, which was followed by a second-round multiplex PCR, size selection and purification. TCRdb trimmed public reads at Q25 via fastp, called clones via MiXCR and kept in-frame beta chains. Every distinct CDR3 protein forms one entry, paired with its most common genes and DNA. The sample has some 1.1 million distinct CDR3 sequences on record, about 38% of them singletons. Around 10% of the sample rests with the top ten. Sequenced input: peripheral blood or thyroid tissue (not recorded which). These receptors came from an adult man with Graves' hyperthyroidism.

This chain's CDR3 is CATSTGARGEKLFF. CDR3 bases: TGTGCCACCAGCACCGGGGCCAGGGGAGAAAAACTGTTTTTT. V gene TRBV15 combines with J gene TRBJ1-4; tentative D call: TRBD1 (6 bases). Germline lookup yields CDR1 LNHNV and CDR2 YYDKDF (reference sequence). This CDR3 spans 14 amino acids. The germline V and J ends were trimmed by 4 bases and 8 bases, with 14 bases remaining between them.

This clonotype has only a few counts. The chain combines TRBV6-5 with TRBJ1-5; possibly TRBD1 for D (5 bases). Germline-derived CDR1 and CDR2 are MNHEY and SVGAGI. V lost 4 bases to trimming and J lost 4 bases, with 11 bases between them. CDR3 length: 14 residues. For the CDR3, the DNA is TGTGCCAGCAGTTCCCTTTGGGGGAATCAGCCCCAGCATTTT. This sequence encodes CASSSLWGNQPQHF.

The table lists this clonotype with many counts. The chain employs TRBV29-1 and TRBJ2-7; 7 bases agree with TRBD2. The trim removed 7 bases at V and 4 bases at J, leaving 13 bases unmatched. The CDR3 loop spans 14 amino acids. From germline, CDR1 is SQVTM and CDR2 ANQGSEA. The CDR3, as DNA: TGCAGCGCCGCAGGGAGGGGCACCTCGTACGAGCAGTACTTC. Protein sequence: CSAAGRGTSYEQYF.

The rearrangement uses TRBV7-9 and TRBJ2-5; D is perhaps TRBD1 (6 bases). V was cut by 3 bases and J by 2 bases, with 22 bases left in between. The CDR3 contains 18 residues. Germline V CDR1 and CDR2: SEHNR, FQNEAQ (reference sequence). The DNA for the CDR3 is TGTGCCAGCAGCTTGGGGTCTCGGGGCGGCAGGGGTCAAGAGACCCAGTACTTC. This sequence encodes CASSLGSRGGRGQETQYF.

This clonotype was counted many times. The chain joins TRBV6-1 to TRBJ2-5, with TRBD2 matching 7 bases. Looked up from germline, CDR1 is MNHNS and CDR2 is SASEGT. The CDR3 length is 15 residues. V lost 4 bases and J lost 4; bases outside the gene matches: 9. CDR3 DNA sequence: TGTGCCAGCAGTGGGGAGGGACGCCGGGGAGAGACCCAGTACTTC. The encoded protein is CASSGEGRRGETQYF.

This chain uses TRBV24-1 with TRBJ2-3; D remains ambiguous. Per the germline V gene, CDR1 is KGHDR and CDR2 is SFDVKD. The CDR3 consists of 17 residues. V was trimmed by 2 bases and J by 4 bases, leaving 18 bases between them. CDR3 in amino acids: CATSDSGNPRWADTQYF. In DNA form, the CDR3 reads TGTGCCACCAGTGATTCCGGAAACCCCCGATGGGCAGATACGCAGTATTTT.

This clonotype was found many times. J is TRBJ1-2 and V is TRBV29-1; maybe TRBD1 (6 bases). Trimming left V 6 bases short and J 3 bases short, with 11 bases between. Germline V gives CDR1 SQVTM, CDR2 ANQGSEA. The CDR3 spans 12 residues. CDR3 nucleotide sequence: TGCAGCGTGGTCCCAGGGGACTATGGCTACACCTTC. Translation gives CSVVPGDYGYTF.

In this sample, this clonotype turned up many times. The CDR3 region is CATSSGNRDEKLFF. In DNA form, the CDR3 reads TGTGCCACCTCGAGCGGGAATCGGGATGAAAAACTGTTTTTT. The chain carries TRBV10-3 and TRBJ1-4; D remains ambiguous. Germline-derived CDR1 and CDR2 are ENHRY and SYGVKD. The CDR3 has 14 residues. Trimming removed 10 bases from V and 6 bases from J, with 18 bases in between.

The genes are TRBV9 and TRBJ1-2, with TRBD1 identical over 9 bases. From germline, CDR1 is SGDLS and CDR2 YYNGEE. This CDR3 spans 11 amino acids. V lost 4 bases to trimming and J lost 14 bases; unmatched junction nucleotides: 6. The CDR3 DNA reads as TGTGCCAGCAGCCCACAGGGGACAGGGACCTTC. It specifies CASSPQGTGTF.

This clonotype was picked up a small number of times. The chain joins TRBV20-1 to TRBJ1-5; TRBD1 is a possible D gene (5 bases). The length of the CDR3 is 14 residues. From germline, CDR1 is DFQATT and CDR2 SNEGSKA (reference sequence). V gave up 6 bases and J gave up 1 base, with 13 bases separating them. The CDR3 DNA follows: TGCAGTGCAGGGGAGGCGGGGAGCAATCAGCCCCAGCATTTT. It yields the protein CSAGEAGSNQPQHF.

On this clonotype: With a much larger clone just one base away, this may be a read error. V gene TRBV20-1 combines with J gene TRBJ2-7; TRBD1 might be the D (6 bases). The germline V gene has CDR1 DFQATT and CDR2 SNEGSKA (reference sequence). V was cut by 4 bases and J by 3 bases, with 10 bases left in between. This CDR3 is built from 12 residues. In DNA form, the CDR3 reads TGCAGTGCTACCGGACAGATCTACGAGCAGTACTTC. Residues: CSATGQIYEQYF.

CDR3 residues: CASSPLAGVAETQYF. The CDR3, as DNA: TGTGCCAGCTCACCACTAGCGGGAGTTGCGGAGACCCAGTACTTC. The chain carries TRBV18 and TRBJ2-5; 9 bases are a match to TRBD2. Germline assignment: CDR1 KGHSH and CDR2 LQKENI. Trimming at V came to 1 base and at J to 5 bases, leaving 5 bases not matched to a gene. The CDR3 totals 15 residues.